The 10 T cell receptor beta chains reported below all come from one sample, sequenced in a study of blood T cells in healthy people across ages. A J-beta primer mix and a sample-barcoded 5' primer were used in a second PCR of about 7 to 12 cycles. TCRdb re-called the 5' RACE reads with MiXCR, one entry per CDR3 protein. The sample has hundreds of thousands of distinct CDR3 sequences, around 46% seen once; the top ten hold 20% to 25%. Sequenced: blood. These receptors all come from a woman between 55 and 75 years old in good health.

This clonotype occurred a few times. V is TRBV18 and J is TRBJ2-3; D call uncertain. The CDR3 consists of 15 residues. Germline CDR1 and CDR2: KGHSH and LQKENI. Trimming shortened V by 0 bases and J by 0 bases, and 7 bases separated the two germline ends. The CDR3: CASSPPSKSTDTQYF. In DNA form, the CDR3 reads TGTGCCAGCTCACCACCCTCCAAAAGCACAGATACGCAGTATTTT. The whole variable domain, filled in from reference TRBV18 and TRBJ2-3, reads NAGVMQNPRHLVRRRGQEARLRCSPMKGHSHVYWYRQLPEEGLKFMVYLQKENIIDESGMPKERFSAEFPKEGPSILRIQQVVRGDSAAYFCASSPPSKSTDTQYFGPGTRLTVL.

This clonotype was detected many times. The chain employs TRBV5-1 and TRBJ2-5, with 8 bases fitting TRBD2. Losses at the gene ends were 1 base for V and 4 bases for J; bases not matched to a gene: 6. Germline V gives CDR1 SGHRS, CDR2 YFSETQ. The length of the CDR3 is 15 residues. The CDR3 here is CASSLSLAGGETQYF. CDR3 DNA sequence: TGCGCCAGCAGCTTGAGTCTAGCGGGTGGAGAGACCCAGTACTTC.

A word on this clonotype: This may come from a read error, since a much larger clone is one base off. The chain combines TRBV29-1 with TRBJ1-4; D ambiguous. Germline V gene data show CDR1 as SQVTM and CDR2 as ANQGSEA. The V and J ends lost 7 bases and 7 bases respectively, with 16 bases between them. The length of the CDR3 is 13 residues. The CDR3 loop is CSATRMGSEKLFF. CDR3 nucleotides: TGCAGCGCCACAAGGATGGGTAGTGAAAAACTGTTTTTT.

As to this clonotype: One junction end disagrees with the germline gene, perhaps due to a read error. Written as DNA, the CDR3 is TGTGCCACCAGTGAGGCTGGGGAGGGAGGAGATACGCTGTATTTT. It specifies CATSEAGEGGDTLYF. This chain links TRBV24-1 with TRBJ2-3, with 7 bases matching TRBD2. Germline CDR1 reads KGHDR; CDR2 reads SFDVKD. This CDR3 has 15 amino acids.

This clonotype was seen a handful of times. This chain joins TRBV18 and TRBJ1-5, with 12 bases aligning to TRBD1. Germline CDR1 and CDR2: KGHSH and LQKENI. The CDR3 has 17 residues. J lost 2 bases, V lost 5 bases, and 7 bases had no gene match. The CDR3 coding sequence is TGTGCCAGCTCAGGCGGGACAGGGGGCTTCGGCAATCAGCCCCAGCATTTT. Its translation: CASSGGTGGFGNQPQHF.

This clonotype was seen once. The rearrangement joins TRBV24-1 to TRBJ2-7; the match to TRBD1 covers 8 bases. V lost 3 bases and J lost 3; bases outside the gene matches: 6. Germline loops: CDR1 KGHDR, CDR2 SFDVKD. This CDR3 has 15 residues. CDR3 sequence reads: CATSDLRGLFYEQYF. The CDR3 bases are TGTGCCACCAGTGATCTCAGGGGGCTTTTCTACGAGCAGTACTTC.

This clonotype was picked up many times. This chain connects TRBV7-9 to TRBJ1-1; possible D gene TRBD1, 5 bases. This CDR3 is 14 amino acids long. In germline, CDR1 is SEHNR, CDR2 FQNEAQ (reference sequence). With 1 base removed from V and 5 bases from J, the gap between germline ends came to 11 bases. CDR3 nucleotide sequence: TGTGCCAGCAGCTTAGGTCCAGGGCTTACTGAAGCTTTCTTT. Its translation: CASSLGPGLTEAFF.

This chain uses TRBV2 with TRBJ2-7, with 7 bases fitting TRBD2. This CDR3 contains 12 residues. V dropped 4 bases and J dropped 7; count of bases not matched to a gene: 4. Germline V gene lookup returns CDR1 SNHLY and CDR2 FYNNEI. CDR3 nucleotides: TGTGCCAGCAGTGGGCGGGGAGGGGAGCAGTACTTC. This gives the protein CASSGRGGEQYF.

This clonotype was recorded once. One end of the junction does not line up with germline, which may come from a read error. V gene TRBV30 combines with J gene TRBJ2-1; 11 positions agree with TRBD2. Germline V lookup: CDR1 GTSNPN, CDR2 SVGIG (reference sequence). The CDR3 is 14 residues long. The CDR3 region has the DNA TGTGCCTGGAGTGTTGGTACTAGCGGGGGTGAGCGGTTCTTC. Translated, it gives CAWSVGTSGGERFF.

Only a few counts were recorded for this clonotype. V and J are TRBV7-2 and TRBJ1-2; tentative D call: TRBD1 (6 bases). CDR3 length: 13 residues. Germline loops: CDR1 SGHTA, CDR2 FQGNSA. Between the trimmed V and J ends, which lost 1 base and 8 bases, there was a span of 11 bases. The CDR3 sequence: CASSLDSQGGYTF. DNA for the CDR3: TGTGCCAGCAGCTTAGATTCACAGGGCGGCTACACCTTC.